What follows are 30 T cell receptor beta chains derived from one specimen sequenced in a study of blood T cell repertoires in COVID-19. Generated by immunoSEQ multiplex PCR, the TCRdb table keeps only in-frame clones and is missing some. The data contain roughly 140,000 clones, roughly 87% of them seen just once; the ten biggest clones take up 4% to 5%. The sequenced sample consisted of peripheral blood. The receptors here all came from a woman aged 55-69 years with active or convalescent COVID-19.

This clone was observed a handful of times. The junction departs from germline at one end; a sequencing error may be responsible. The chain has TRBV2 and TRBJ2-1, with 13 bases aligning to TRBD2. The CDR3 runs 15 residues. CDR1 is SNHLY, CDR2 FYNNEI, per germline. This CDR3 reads CSITSGGVSYNEQFF. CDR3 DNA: TGCTCAATTACTAGCGGGGGGGTCTCCTACAATGAGCAGTTCTTC. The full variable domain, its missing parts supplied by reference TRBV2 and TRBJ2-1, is EPEVTQTPSHQVTQMGQEVILRCVPISNHLYFYWYRQILGQKVEFLVSFYNNEISEKSEIFDDQFSVERPDGSNFTLKIRSTKLEDSAMYFCSITSGGVSYNEQFFGPGTRLTVL.

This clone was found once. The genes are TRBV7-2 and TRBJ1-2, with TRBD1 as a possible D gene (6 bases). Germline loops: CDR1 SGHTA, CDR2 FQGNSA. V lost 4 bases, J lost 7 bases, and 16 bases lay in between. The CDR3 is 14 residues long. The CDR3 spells CASSSGTWGSGYTF. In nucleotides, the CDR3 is TGTGCCAGCAGCTCAGGGACATGGGGCTCTGGCTACACCTTC.

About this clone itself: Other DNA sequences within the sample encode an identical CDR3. The DNA of the CDR3 is TGCGCCAGCAGCCAAGAAAGACAGGGCTCTGGAAACACCATATATTTT. Translating gives CASSQERQGSGNTIYF. This sequence joins TRBV4-3 and TRBJ1-3; 7 bases are a match to TRBD1. Losses at the gene ends were 0 bases for V and 0 bases for J; bases not matched to a gene: 2. The germline gives CDR1 LGHNA, CDR2 YSLEER. CDR3 length: 16 residues.

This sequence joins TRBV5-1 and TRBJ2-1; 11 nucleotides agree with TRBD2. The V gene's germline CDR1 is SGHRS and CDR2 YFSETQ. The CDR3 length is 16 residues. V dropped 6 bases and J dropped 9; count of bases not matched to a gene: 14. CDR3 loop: CASTPLGLAGGSEQFF. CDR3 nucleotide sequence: TGCGCCAGCACCCCCCTGGGGCTAGCGGGGGGCAGTGAGCAGTTCTTC.

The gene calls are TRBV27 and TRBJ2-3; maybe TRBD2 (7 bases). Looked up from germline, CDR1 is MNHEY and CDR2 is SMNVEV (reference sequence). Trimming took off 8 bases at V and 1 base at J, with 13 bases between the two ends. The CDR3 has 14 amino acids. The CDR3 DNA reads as TGTGCCAGCGGGGGGGCACAGGGCACAGATACGCAGTATTTT. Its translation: CASGGAQGTDTQYF.

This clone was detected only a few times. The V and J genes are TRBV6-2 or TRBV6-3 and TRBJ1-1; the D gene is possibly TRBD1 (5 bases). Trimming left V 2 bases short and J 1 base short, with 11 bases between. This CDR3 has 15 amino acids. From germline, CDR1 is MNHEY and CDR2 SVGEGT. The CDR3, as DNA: TGTGCCAGCAGTTACCACAGGAACTGGAACACTGAAGCTTTCTTT. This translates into CASSYHRNWNTEAFF.

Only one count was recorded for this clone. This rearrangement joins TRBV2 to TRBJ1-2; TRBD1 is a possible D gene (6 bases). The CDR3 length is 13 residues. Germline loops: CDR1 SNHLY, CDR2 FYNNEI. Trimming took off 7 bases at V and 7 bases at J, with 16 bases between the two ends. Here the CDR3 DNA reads TGTGCCAGCACTCGGGACAAACTATTTGGCTACACCTTC. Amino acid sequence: CASTRDKLFGYTF.

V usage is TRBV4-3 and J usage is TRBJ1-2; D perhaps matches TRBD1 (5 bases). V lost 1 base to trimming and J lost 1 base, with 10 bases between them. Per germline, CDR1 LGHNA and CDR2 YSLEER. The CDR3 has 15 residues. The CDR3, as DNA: TGCGCCAGCAGCCAAGGGTTCCAGGGTAACTATGGCTACACCTTC. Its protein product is CASSQGFQGNYGYTF.

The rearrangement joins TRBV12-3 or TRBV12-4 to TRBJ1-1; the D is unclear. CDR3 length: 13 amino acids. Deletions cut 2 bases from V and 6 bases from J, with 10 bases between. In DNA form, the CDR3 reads TGTGCCAGCAGTTTACAAAAACTCGCTGAAGCTTTCTTT. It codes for CASSLQKLAEAFF.

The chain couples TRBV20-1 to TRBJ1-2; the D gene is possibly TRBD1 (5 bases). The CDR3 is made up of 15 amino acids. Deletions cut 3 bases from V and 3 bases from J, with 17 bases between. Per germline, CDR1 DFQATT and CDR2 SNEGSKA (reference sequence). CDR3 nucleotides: TGCAGTGCTAGTAGGGTTGGCAGGGCCGACTATGGCTACACCTTC. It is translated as CSASRVGRADYGYTF.

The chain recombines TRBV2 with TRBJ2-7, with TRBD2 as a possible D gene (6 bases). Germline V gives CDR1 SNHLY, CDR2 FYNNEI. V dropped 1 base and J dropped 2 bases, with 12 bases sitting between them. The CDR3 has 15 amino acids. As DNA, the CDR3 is TGTGCCAGCAGTGAAGGGGGGGACGAGACCTACGAGCAGTACTTC. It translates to CASSEGGDETYEQYF.

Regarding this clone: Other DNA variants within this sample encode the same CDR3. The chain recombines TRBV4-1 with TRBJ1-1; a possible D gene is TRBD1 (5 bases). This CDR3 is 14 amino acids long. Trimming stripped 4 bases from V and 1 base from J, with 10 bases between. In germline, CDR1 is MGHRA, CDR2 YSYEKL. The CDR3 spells CASSRIQGNTEAFF. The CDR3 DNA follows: TGCGCCAGCAGCCGGATCCAGGGGAACACTGAAGCTTTCTTT.

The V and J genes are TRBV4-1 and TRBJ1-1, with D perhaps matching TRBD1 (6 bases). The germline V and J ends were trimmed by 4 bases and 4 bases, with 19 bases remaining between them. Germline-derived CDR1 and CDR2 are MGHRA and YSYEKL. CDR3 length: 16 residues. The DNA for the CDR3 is TGCGCCAGCAGCCTTCCGGAAGGGGGGGGGTTCACTGAAGCTTTCTTT. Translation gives CASSLPEGGGFTEAFF.

CDR3 nucleotides: TGTGCCAGCAGCCAAGGCGGTGCGGCCTATAATTCACCCCTCCACTTT. Translating gives CASSQGGAAYNSPLHF. The V call is TRBV3-1 (or the pseudogene TRBV3-2), the J call TRBJ1-6; D gene ambiguous. This CDR3 spans 16 amino acids. V lost 1 base and J 2 bases, leaving 9 bases between the germline ends. Germline assignment: CDR1 LGHDT and CDR2 YNNKEL (reference sequence).

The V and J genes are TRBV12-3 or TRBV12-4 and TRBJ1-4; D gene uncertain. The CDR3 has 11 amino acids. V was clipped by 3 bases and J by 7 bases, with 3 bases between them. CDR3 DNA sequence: TGTGCCAGCAGTTTCGGTGAAAAACTGTTTTTT. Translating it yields CASSFGEKLFF.

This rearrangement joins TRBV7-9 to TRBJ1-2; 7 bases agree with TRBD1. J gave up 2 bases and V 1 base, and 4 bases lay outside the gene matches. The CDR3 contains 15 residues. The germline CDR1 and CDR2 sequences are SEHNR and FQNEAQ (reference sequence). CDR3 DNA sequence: TGTGCCAGCAGCTTAGGGGCAGGGGGGAACTATGGCTACACCTTC. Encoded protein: CASSLGAGGNYGYTF.

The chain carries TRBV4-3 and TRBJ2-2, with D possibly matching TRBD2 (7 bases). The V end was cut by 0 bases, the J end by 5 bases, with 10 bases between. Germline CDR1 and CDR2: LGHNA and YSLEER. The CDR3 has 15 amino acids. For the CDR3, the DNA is TGCGCCAGCAGCCAAGAGAGGGGGGGGACCGGGGAGCTGTTTTTT. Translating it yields CASSQERGGTGELFF.

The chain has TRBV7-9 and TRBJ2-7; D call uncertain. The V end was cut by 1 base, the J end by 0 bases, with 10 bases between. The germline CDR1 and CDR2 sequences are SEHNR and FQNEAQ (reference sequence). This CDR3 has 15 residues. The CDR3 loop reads CASSLGGSSSYEQYF. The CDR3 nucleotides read TGTGCCAGCAGCTTAGGTGGCAGTTCCTCCTACGAGCAGTACTTC.

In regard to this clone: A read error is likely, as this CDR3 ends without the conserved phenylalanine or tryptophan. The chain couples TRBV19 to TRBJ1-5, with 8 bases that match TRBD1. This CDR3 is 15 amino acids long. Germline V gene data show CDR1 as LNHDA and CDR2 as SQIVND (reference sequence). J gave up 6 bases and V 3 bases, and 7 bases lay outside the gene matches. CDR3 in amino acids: CASSMSRGQTQPQHL. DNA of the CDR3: TGTGCCAGTAGTATGTCCAGGGGGCAAACTCAGCCCCAGCATCTT.

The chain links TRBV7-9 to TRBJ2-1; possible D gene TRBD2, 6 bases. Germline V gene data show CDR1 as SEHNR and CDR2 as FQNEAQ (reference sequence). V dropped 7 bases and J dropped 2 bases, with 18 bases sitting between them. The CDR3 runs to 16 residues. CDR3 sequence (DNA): TGTGCCAGCATCCCGAGGGTTGGGGGGACCTACAATGAGCAGTTCTTC. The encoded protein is CASIPRVGGTYNEQFF.

CDR3 bases: TGTGCCAGAAGCTTGTTCGGGGGAACCTCTGGAAACACCATATATTTT. Translating gives CARSLFGGTSGNTIYF. This chain connects TRBV5-3 to TRBJ1-3, with D perhaps TRBD1 (5 bases). TRBV5-3 is designated an ORF whose function remains uncertain. The V end was cut by 1 base, the J end by 0 bases, with 11 bases between. There are 16 residues in the CDR3.

This chain's CDR3 is CASSIDRVVSYNEQFF. CDR3 DNA: TGTGCCAGTAGTATCGACAGGGTCGTCTCCTACAATGAGCAGTTCTTC. The chain uses TRBV19 and TRBJ2-1, with 7 nucleotides matching TRBD1. CDR1 is LNHDA and CDR2 is SQIVND in the germline V gene (reference sequence). The CDR3 runs 16 residues. V lost 3 bases to trimming and J lost 0 bases; unmatched junction nucleotides: 5.

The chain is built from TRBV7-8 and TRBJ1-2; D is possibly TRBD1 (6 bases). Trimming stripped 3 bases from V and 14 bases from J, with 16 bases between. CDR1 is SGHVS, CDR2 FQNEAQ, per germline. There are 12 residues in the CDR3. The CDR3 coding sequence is TGTGCCAGCAGCTTCAATGAACAGGGAAAAACCTTC. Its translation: CASSFNEQGKTF.

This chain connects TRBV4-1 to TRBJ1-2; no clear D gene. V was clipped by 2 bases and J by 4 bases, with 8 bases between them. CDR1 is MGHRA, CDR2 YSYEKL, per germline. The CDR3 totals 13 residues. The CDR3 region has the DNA TGCGCCAGCAGCCAAACAGACACCTATGGCTACACCTTC. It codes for CASSQTDTYGYTF.

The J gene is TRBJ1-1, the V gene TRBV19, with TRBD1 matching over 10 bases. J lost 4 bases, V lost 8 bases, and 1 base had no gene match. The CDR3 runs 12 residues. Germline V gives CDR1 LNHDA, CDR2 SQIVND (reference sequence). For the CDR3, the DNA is TGTGCCAGTGGGGACAGGGGCACTGAAGCTTTCTTT. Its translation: CASGDRGTEAFF.

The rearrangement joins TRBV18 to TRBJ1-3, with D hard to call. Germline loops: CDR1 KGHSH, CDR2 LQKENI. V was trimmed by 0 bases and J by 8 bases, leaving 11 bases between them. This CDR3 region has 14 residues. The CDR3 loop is CASSPPNSKDTIYF. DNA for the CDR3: TGTGCCAGCTCACCACCGAACAGTAAGGACACCATATATTTT.

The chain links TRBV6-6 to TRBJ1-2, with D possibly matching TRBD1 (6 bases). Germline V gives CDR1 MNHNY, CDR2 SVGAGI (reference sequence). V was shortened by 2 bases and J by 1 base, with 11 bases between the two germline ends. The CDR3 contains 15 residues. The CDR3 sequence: CASSYGTQHNYGYTF. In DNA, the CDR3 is TGTGCCAGCAGTTACGGGACACAGCATAACTATGGCTACACCTTC.

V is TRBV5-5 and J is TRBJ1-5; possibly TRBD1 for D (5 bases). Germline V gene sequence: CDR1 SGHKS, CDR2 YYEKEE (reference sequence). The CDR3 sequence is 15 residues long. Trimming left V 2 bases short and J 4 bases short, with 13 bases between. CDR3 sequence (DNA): TGTGCCAGCAGCTTTATTGACAGACGAAATCAGCCCCAGCATTTT. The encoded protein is CASSFIDRRNQPQHF.

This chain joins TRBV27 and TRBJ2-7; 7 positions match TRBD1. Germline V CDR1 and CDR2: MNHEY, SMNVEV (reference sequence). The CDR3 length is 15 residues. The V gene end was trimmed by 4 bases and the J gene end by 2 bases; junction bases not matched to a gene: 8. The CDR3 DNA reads TGTGCCAGCAGTTCACAACGACAGGGACCCTACGAGCAGTACTTC. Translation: CASSSQRQGPYEQYF.

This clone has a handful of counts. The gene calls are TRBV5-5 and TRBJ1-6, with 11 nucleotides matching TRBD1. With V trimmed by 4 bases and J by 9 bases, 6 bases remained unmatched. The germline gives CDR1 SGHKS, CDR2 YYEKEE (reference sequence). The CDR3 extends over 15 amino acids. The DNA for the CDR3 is TGTGCCAGCAGCCGGGATGGGACAGGGGGTTCACCCCTCCACTTT. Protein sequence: CASSRDGTGGSPLHF.